The rows below give T cell receptor beta chains drawn from one sample of a study of T cells in Graves' hyperthyroidism and ophthalmopathy. Each CDR3 protein is one row after TCRdb ran MiXCR on the multiplex PCR reads. The table records about 710,000 distinct CDR3 sequences, about a sixth of them present only once. Sequencing was performed on blood. Receptor source: a man younger than 35 with Graves' hyperthyroidism. CDR3s include the opening cysteine and the closing phenylalanine or tryptophan. D genes are given only for firm matches. The listing skips clone size in some rows; elsewhere it reads once, few, many or a size class.

D gene: -; clone size: many; V gene: TRBV12-3/TRBV12-4; J gene: TRBJ2-5; CDR3 protein: CASSSSDQETQYF; CDR3 DNA: TGTGCCAGCAGTTCCTCAGATCAAGAGACCCAGTACTTC
D gene: -; clone size: many; V gene: TRBV2; J gene: TRBJ1-1; CDR3 protein: CASAATEAFF; CDR3 DNA: TGTGCCAGCGCTGCCACTGAAGCTTTCTTT
D gene: TRBD1; clone size: once; V gene: TRBV11-2; J gene: TRBJ2-5; CDR3 protein: CASSLVGQGGTLETQYF; CDR3 DNA: TGTGCCAGCAGCTTAGTGGGACAGGGGGGTACTTTAGAGACCCAGTACTTC
D gene: -; clone size: few; V gene: TRBV12-3/TRBV12-4; J gene: TRBJ1-2; CDR3 protein: CAGSSLAGRWYGYTF; CDR3 DNA: TGTGCCGGCAGTTCCCTGGCGGGGAGGTGGTATGGCTACACCTTC
D gene: TRBD1; clone size: many; V gene: TRBV6-1; J gene: TRBJ2-1; CDR3 protein: CASSPPGQGASGSPSSYNEQFF; CDR3 DNA: TGTGCCAGCAGTCCCCCGGGACAGGGGGCTAGCGGGAGTCCCAGCTCCTACAATGAGCAGTTCTTC
D gene: TRBD1; clone size: many; V gene: TRBV7-8; J gene: TRBJ2-7; CDR3 protein: CASSKDRVNEQYF; CDR3 DNA: TGTGCCAGCAGCAAGGACAGGGTCAACGAGCAGTACTTC
D gene: -; clone size: many; V gene: TRBV12-3/TRBV12-4; J gene: TRBJ1-4; CDR3 protein: CASSPSSQGWNEKLFF; CDR3 DNA: TGTGCCAGCAGTCCCTCCTCTCAGGGGTGGAATGAAAAACTGTTTTTT
D gene: -; clone size: -; V gene: TRBV5-1; J gene: TRBJ1-2; CDR3 protein: CASIKTGSYGYTF; CDR3 DNA: TGTGCCAGCATCAAGACAGGTTCCTATGGCTACACCTTC
D gene: TRBD2; clone size: many; V gene: TRBV28; J gene: TRBJ2-7; CDR3 protein: CASSLVGLAPYEQYF; CDR3 DNA: TGTGCCAGCAGTTTGGTGGGACTAGCGCCCTACGAGCAGTACTTC
D gene: TRBD1; clone size: many; V gene: TRBV13; J gene: TRBJ2-3; CDR3 protein: CASSYLGQGGTDTQYF; CDR3 DNA: TGTGCCAGCAGCTACCTGGGACAGGGGGGAACAGATACGCAGTATTTT